What follows are 23 T cell receptor beta chains derived from one specimen sequenced in a study of tumor and adjacent non-tumor tissue in lung cancer. The library came from three nested PCR rounds adapted from ARM-PCR protocols. One entry per CDR3 protein results from TCRdb running MiXCR on the multiplex PCR reads. The data contain more than 95,000 distinct CDR3 sequences, roughly 67% of them seen just once; the ten biggest clones take up over 10%. No cell sorting was done before RNA was extracted from the tissue. Material for sequencing was lung tumor tissue. The source is a man aged 25 to 45 with non-small cell lung cancer.

The chain recombines TRBV20-1 with TRBJ2-5; 7 bases agree with TRBD2. The V gene end was trimmed by 7 bases and the J gene end by 4 bases; junction bases not matched to a gene: 12. CDR1 and CDR2 (germline): DFQATT, SNEGSKA (reference sequence). This CDR3 comprises 14 residues. The CDR3 DNA is TGCAGTGTGCGACTAGCCCTCGATATAGAGACCCAGTACTTC. Translating it yields CSVRLALDIETQYF.

This clonotype was found once. A much larger clone differs from this one at a single base, so this may be a read error. This chain joins TRBV7-6 and TRBJ1-1; 9 bases match TRBD1. The germline CDR1 and CDR2 sequences are SGHVS and FNYEAQ. CDR3 length: 16 amino acids. This chain's CDR3 is CASSLNPDRGITEALF. Here the CDR3 DNA reads TGTGCCAGCAGCTTAAACCCGGACAGGGGAATCACTGAAGCTTTATTT.

This clonotype was found a few times. The chain employs TRBV20-1 and TRBJ2-1; TRBD2 is a possible D gene (6 bases). Trimming removed 6 bases from V and 4 bases from J, with 16 bases in between. The germline CDR1 and CDR2 sequences are DFQATT and SNEGSKA (reference sequence). CDR3 length: 14 residues. The CDR3 loop reads CSAQRGSTYNEQFF. CDR3 sequence (DNA): TGCAGTGCGCAACGGGGGTCCACATACAATGAGCAGTTCTTC.

This sequence joins TRBV5-1 and TRBJ2-7; TRBD2 agrees at 9 bases. The ends lost 9 bases at V and 5 bases at J; junction bases unmatched: 9. Germline lookup yields CDR1 SGHRS and CDR2 YFSETQ. The CDR3 length is 13 residues. CDR3 amino acids: CATNSGSDNEQYF. The DNA for the CDR3 is TGCGCCACCAATAGCGGGAGTGACAACGAGCAGTACTTC.

The chain employs TRBV7-2 and TRBJ2-3; weak D call: TRBD1 (6 bases). This CDR3 has 14 residues. Germline loops: CDR1 SGHTA, CDR2 FQGNSA. The V gene lost 2 bases and the J gene lost 4 bases, with 10 bases spanning the gap. CDR3 protein: CASSLTSGADTQYF. CDR3 coding DNA: TGTGCCAGCAGCTTAACATCAGGGGCAGATACGCAGTATTTT.

The table lists this clonotype with a count of one. A read error is possible here, since a much larger clone lies one base away. This chain's CDR3 is CATSQVVGPDGYTF. The CDR3 DNA is TGCGCCACCAGCCAAGTCGTAGGGCCGGATGGCTACACCTTC. The chain recombines TRBV4-1 with TRBJ1-2; no definite D call. The CDR3 spans 14 residues. Germline assignment: CDR1 MGHRA and CDR2 YSYEKL.

Worth noting for this clonotype: A single base separates this from a much larger clone, so it may be a read error. The rearrangement links TRBV5-4 to TRBJ2-6, with 7 bases that match TRBD2. The CDR3 extends over 19 amino acids. Germline CDR1 reads SGHNT; CDR2 reads YYREEE (reference sequence). The CDR3 is CASNLVILAEFTGANVLTF. CDR3 in DNA: TGTGCCAGCAACTTGGTGATCCTAGCGGAGTTCACTGGGGCCAACGTCCTGACTTTC.

The sample holds a few counts of this clonotype. The gene calls are TRBV30 and TRBJ2-3; D gene unclear. Germline V lookup: CDR1 GTSNPN, CDR2 SVGIG (reference sequence). The CDR3 covers 14 residues. Trimming removed 5 bases at V and 1 base at J, with 13 bases between. CDR3 nucleotide sequence: TGTGCCTGGGAAGGTTTTGTCCGCACAGATACGCAGTATTTT. It yields the protein CAWEGFVRTDTQYF.

As concerns this clonotype: This clone may be a read error of a much larger clone one base away. The V and J genes are TRBV6-6 and TRBJ2-5; D gene uncertain. Per the germline V gene, CDR1 is MNHNY and CDR2 is SVGAGI (reference sequence). The CDR3 has 13 residues. DNA for the CDR3: TGTGTCAGCAGCGACGCGTACCAAGAGACCCAGTACTTC. Its protein is CVSSDAYQETQYF.

A word on this clonotype: A read error is likely, as this CDR3 ends without the conserved phenylalanine or tryptophan. The chain uses TRBV5-6 and TRBJ2-2, with 8 bases fitting TRBD1. Germline CDR1 and CDR2: SGHDT and YYEEEE. The junction had 10 bases not matched to a gene; V was cut back by 5 bases and J by 7 bases. The CDR3 sequence is 15 residues long. The CDR3 nucleotides read TGTGCCAGCAGTCCGGGACAGGAGAGGGGCGGGGAGCTGTTTATT. Protein: CASSPGQERGGELFI.

This clonotype was counted once. Germline and junction disagree at one end, which may indicate a read error. This chain links TRBV6-2 or TRBV6-3 with TRBJ1-5, with unresolved D. CDR3 length: 12 amino acids. Per germline, CDR1 MNHEY and CDR2 SVGEGT. The CDR3 bases are TGTGCCAGCAGGGCGGGTCATCAGCCCCACCATTTT. It encodes CASRAGHQPHHF.

Remarks on this clonotype: The junction and the germline gene differ at one end; a read error may be behind it. The gene calls are TRBV4-2 and TRBJ2-7; D possibly matches TRBD1 or TRBD2 (6 bases each). The germline gives CDR1 LGHNA, CDR2 YNFKEQ. The CDR3 sequence is 15 residues long. The DNA of the CDR3 is TGTGCCAGCAGCCAAGAGCGGAAGGGGGAGGACGAACAGTACTTC. It yields the protein CASSQERKGEDEQYF.

Only a few counts were recorded for this clonotype. V usage is TRBV20-1 and J usage is TRBJ2-1; TRBD2 aligns across 8 bases. Germline CDR1 DFQATT, CDR2 SNEGSKA (reference sequence). The CDR3 length is 15 residues. After removal of 7 bases from V and 3 bases from J, the junction contained 11 bases not matched to a gene. CDR3 nucleotide sequence: TGCAGTGTTAGTGTAGGGACTAGTGTCTACAATGAGCAGTTCTTC. This encodes CSVSVGTSVYNEQFF.

This sequence joins TRBV25-1 and TRBJ2-2; the D call may be TRBD1 or TRBD2 (6 bases each). Trimming shortened V by 6 bases and J by 7 bases, and 18 bases separated the two germline ends. CDR1 and CDR2 (germline): MGHDK, SYGVNS. CDR3 length equals 15 residues. CDR3 region: CASSDPRGVVGELFF. The CDR3 nucleotides are TGTGCCAGCAGCGATCCAAGGGGGGTTGTCGGGGAGCTGTTTTTT.

This chain joins TRBV24-1 and TRBJ2-1, with D possibly matching TRBD2 (8 bases). Germline CDR1 is KGHDR and CDR2 is SFDVKD. This CDR3 region has 16 residues. Trimming cost V 2 bases and J 8 bases, with 18 bases left between them. CDR3 region: CATSDSPDRREDEQFF. The CDR3 DNA reads TGTGCCACCAGTGATTCCCCGGACAGGCGGGAGGATGAGCAGTTCTTC.

This clonotype turned up a few times. The junction does not match germline at one end; this may be a read error. V usage is TRBV11-2 and J usage is TRBJ2-7, with 13 bases aligning to TRBD2. Germline V lookup: CDR1 SGHAT, CDR2 FQNNGV. The CDR3 runs 14 residues. DNA of the CDR3: TGTGTCAGCAACCCCGGACTAGCGGGAGCCGAGCAGTACTTC. Its protein is CVSNPGLAGAEQYF.

This clonotype came up once. One base away lies a much larger clone, so this may be a sequencing read error. This chain uses TRBV6-1 with TRBJ2-2; 7 bases fit TRBD2. The CDR3 runs to 15 residues. Germline-derived CDR1 and CDR2 are MNHNS and SASEGT. The CDR3 here is CARSEGEGNTGELFF. DNA for the CDR3: TGTGCCAGAAGTGAAGGGGAGGGGAACACCGGGGAGCTGTTTTTT.

This clonotype was seen ten or more times. V and J are TRBV6-5 and TRBJ1-1; D uncertain. The germline V and J ends were trimmed by 0 bases and 11 bases, with 13 bases remaining between them. The CDR3 runs 13 residues. The germline gives CDR1 MNHEY, CDR2 SVGAGI. CDR3 DNA: TGTGCCAGCAGTTACTCCGACTCACGACGGGCTTTCTTT. Translation gives CASSYSDSRRAFF.

A word on this clonotype: A clone one base away is much larger, so this may be a read error. The rearrangement joins TRBV12-3 or TRBV12-4 to TRBJ2-3, with 8 positions matching TRBD2. This CDR3 has 15 residues. With 3 bases clipped from V and 7 bases from J, the junction kept 9 bases outside the gene matches. The CDR3 DNA follows: TGTGCCAGCAGTTTCCGGCGGGGGGCTACAAATACGCAGTATTTT. This sequence encodes CASSFRRGATNTQYF.

A word on this clonotype: Possible read error: a much larger clone is one base away. The chain couples TRBV5-4 to TRBJ2-5; tentatively, D is TRBD1 or TRBD2 (6 bases each). The CDR3 runs to 14 residues. Germline V CDR1 and CDR2: SGHNT, YYREEE (reference sequence). The CDR3 coding sequence is TGTACCAGCAGCTTGGAGGGGGGATGGGAGACCCAGTACTTC. Translated: CTSSLEGGWETQYF.

CDR3 nucleotide sequence: TGTGCCAGCAGCTTTGGGAAGGGACTGAACACTGAAGCTTTCTTT. This encodes CASSFGKGLNTEAFF. The chain has TRBV5-4 and TRBJ1-1, with a possible D match to TRBD1 (5 bases). Between the trimmed V and J ends, which lost 2 bases and 0 bases, there was a span of 11 bases. The CDR3 length is 15 residues. Germline V gene sequence: CDR1 SGHNT, CDR2 YYREEE (reference sequence). Full variable domain (missing parts from reference TRBV5-4 and TRBJ1-1): ETGVTQSPTHLIKTRGQQVTLRCSSQSGHNTVSWYQQALGQGPQFIFQYYREEENGRGNFPPRFSGLQFPNYSSELNVNALELDDSALYLCASSFGKGLNTEAFFGQGTRLTVV.

This chain links TRBV29-1 with TRBJ1-1; weak D call: TRBD1 (5 bases). The CDR3 contains 14 residues. V was cut by 8 bases and J by 6 bases, with 22 bases left in between. The germline V gene encodes CDR1 SQVTM and CDR2 ANQGSEA. In DNA, the CDR3 is TGCAGCATTGTACATGGGGCTCACGGGGCTGAAGCTTTCTTT. The encoded protein is CSIVHGAHGAEAFF.

Concerning this clonotype itself: One end of the junction does not line up with germline, which may come from a read error. The chain recombines TRBV5-1 with TRBJ2-5; 9 bases match TRBD2. CDR3 length equals 14 residues. Germline CDR1 SGHRS, CDR2 YFSETQ. DNA for the CDR3: TGCGTCAGCAGCCAGTTTAGCGGGAGAGAGACCCAGTACTTC. The encoded protein is CVSSQFSGRETQYF. The complete variable domain, with remaining parts taken from reference TRBV5-1 and TRBJ2-5, reads KAGVTQTPRYLIKTRGQQVTLSCSPISGHRSVSWYQQTPGQGLQFLFEYFSETQRNKGNFPGRFSGRQFSNSRSEMNVSTLELGDSALYLCVSSQFSGRETQYFGPGTRLLVL.